This T cell receptor (beta chain) was observed in a study of cytomegalovirus exposure and HLA in healthy donors. Findings and caveats of the study: Across donors, most TCRs were seen rarely, yet some public ones were widespread. There were a few CMV-associated chains whose specificity for CMV antigens was confirmed in vitro.

Concerning this clone: Its antigen is currently unknown.

The data were produced by immunoSEQ multiplex PCR, yet TCRdb's version contains in-frame clones alone and is incomplete. In the table there are approximately 160,000 clones, about 85% of which are singletons. The donors were members of the validation cohort, which comprised 90 to 150 subjects and was separate from the first cohort of several hundred subjects. With 3 bases removed from V and 9 bases from J, the gap between germline ends came to 12 bases. This CDR3 comprises 12 residues. Germline CDR1 and CDR2: GTSNPN and SVGIG (reference sequence). Sequenced input: PBMCs. The genes are TRBV30 and TRBJ1-5; D unresolved. This TCR came from a man aged 25-45 years in good health and CMV-seropositive. CDR3 in DNA: TGTGCCTGGAGCCCGGTTACTGGGCCCCAGCATTTT. Translated, it gives CAWSPVTGPQHF. The full variable domain, rest sourced from reference TRBV30 and TRBJ1-5, is SQTIHQWPATLVQPVGSPLSLECTVEGTSNPNLYWYRQAAGRGLQLLFYSVGIGQISSEVPQNLSASRPQDRQFILSSKKLLLSDSGFYLCAWSPVTGPQHFGDGTRLSIL.